This T cell receptor (beta chain) was obtained from a study of cytomegalovirus exposure and HLA in healthy donors. Overall study context: There were 350 to 450 genotyped donors. Of these, roughly 80% fell in the genetic ancestry cluster associated with self-reported Caucasian donors.

PCR was performed using 60 Vbeta and 13 Jbeta primers. Only in-frame clones appear in the TCRdb table, and some are missing; sequencing was by immunoSEQ multiplex PCR. The data show 150,000 to 200,000 clones, more than 70% seen once. CDR3 size: 15 residues. V trimming: 6 bases; J trimming: 7 bases; junction bases outside the gene matches: 10. Germline V gene data show CDR1 as MNHEY and CDR2 as SVGAGI. The sequence was collected from a middle-aged woman in good health and CMV-seronegative. This chain connects TRBV6-5 to TRBJ1-5; TRBD1 matches 9 bases. The material sequenced was PBMCs. CDR3 in DNA: TGTGCCAGCAGGCCCACAGGGGGCGCATGGCAGCCCCAGCATTTT. Amino acids: CASRPTGGAWQPQHF.